This entry concerns a single T cell receptor (beta chain). The CDR3 consists of 16 residues. CDR1 is WSHSY, CDR2 SAAADI, per germline. Trimming pared 6 bases from V and 0 bases from J, leaving 15 bases between. This record belongs to a study of blood T cell repertoires in COVID-19. Using immunoSEQ multiplex PCR, the repertoire was profiled, and TCRdb retains in-frame clones only, with some absent. Among some 240,000 clones listed, 75% to 90% were seen once. The rearrangement uses TRBV10-2 and TRBJ1-3, with D uncertain. The sample comprised peripheral blood. This TCR came from a woman between 40 and 50 years old who had recovered from COVID-19. The CDR3 region is CASRTTTLSSGNTIYF. DNA for the CDR3: TGCGCCAGCAGGACAACCACCCTTAGCTCTGGAAACACCATATATTTT.